The sequence of this T cell receptor (beta chain) was determined in a study of T-cell reconstitution after alpha-beta-depleted transplantation in children. Study-wide results and limits: Several hundred expanded graft clones reportedly gave rise to the alpha-beta T cells present about two months after transplant. Newly made T cells mostly supplied T-cell counts and diversity one year after transplant.

In the case of this clonotype: As yet, its antigen is unknown.

Unique molecular identifiers were used in preparing the TCRbeta library. TCRdb itself ran the PCR reads through MiXCR, one entry per CDR3 protein. The table has fewer than 250,000 distinct CDR3 sequences, 8.2% seen once. Per germline, CDR1 LNHDA and CDR2 SQIVND (reference sequence). The germline V and J ends were trimmed by 6 bases and 3 bases, with 21 bases remaining between them. The CDR3 is 16 amino acids. The TCR comes from a male patient under 18 who had a stem cell transplant for acute lymphoblastic leukemia, so the T cells may come from the graft donor. This material consisted of PBMCs, mostly from graft donor cells, taken 180 days after TCRalphabeta/CD19-depleted stem cell transplant. This chain connects TRBV19 to TRBJ2-7; D possibly uses TRBD1 or TRBD2 (5 bases each). CDR3 bases: TGTGCCAGTAGCCGTCCCGGGGCCGTGTCCCTCTACGAGCAGTACTTC. As protein: CASSRPGAVSLYEQYF.